The 2 T cell receptor beta chains given below trace back to one sample, sequenced in a study of cytomegalovirus exposure and HLA in healthy donors. It was with 60 Vbeta and 13 Jbeta primers that the PCR ran. Here immunoSEQ multiplex PCR was the method, and the copy in TCRdb shows in-frame clones only, minus some. The sample contains under 250,000 clones, 75% to 85% of which appear only once. Sequences were obtained from PBMCs. The receptors derive from a woman aged 45-60 years in good health and CMV-seronegative.

The J gene is TRBJ1-1, the V gene TRBV18; 7 bases are shared with TRBD1. V shed 5 bases and J 0 bases; nucleotides not matched to a gene: 3. The CDR3 has 14 amino acids. Germline-derived CDR1 and CDR2 are KGHSH and LQKENI. The CDR3 nucleotides are TGTGCCAGCTCAAGGGACAGACTGAACACTGAAGCTTTCTTT. Encoded protein: CASSRDRLNTEAFF. Variable domain in full (rest from reference TRBV18 and TRBJ1-1): NAGVMQNPRHLVRRRGQEARLRCSPMKGHSHVYWYRQLPEEGLKFMVYLQKENIIDESGMPKERFSAEFPKEGPSILRIQQVVRGDSAAYFCASSRDRLNTEAFFGQGTRLTVV.

The chain combines TRBV21-1 with TRBJ2-2; TRBD2, the table's D call, lacks a check against the DNA. TRBV21-1 is described as a pseudogene. The CDR3 sequence is 16 residues long. The CDR3 DNA reads as TGTGCCAGCAGCTCGGACTCGTCGCCCGACACCGGGGAGCTGTTTTTT. Protein: CASSSDSSPDTGELFF.